These 5 T cell receptor beta chains share one sample of origin, sequenced in a study of CD4 T cells in relation to SARS-CoV-2 and coronaviruses. Their antigen targets remain unknown. Clones were read by immunoSEQ multiplex PCR, and TCRdb kept only the in-frame ones, dropping some. The repertoire has approximately 14,000 clones, roughly 80% of them found once; the top ten carry roughly 18%. Before the COVID-19 pandemic, during about 2010-2019, CD4+ T cells were taken from unexposed donors. After ten to eleven days of culture, CD4+ T cells were isolated. The specimen sequenced was CD4+ T cells from PBMCs, cultured in vitro. The receptors originated from a human donor in good health.

The chain joins TRBV7-2 to TRBJ2-2, with a possible D match to TRBD2 (5 bases). Germline CDR1 SGHTA, CDR2 FQGNSA. The CDR3 has 15 residues. Trimming took off 5 bases at V and 6 bases at J, with 16 bases between the two ends. The CDR3 sequence: CASSIRGSGSGELFF. The CDR3 nucleotides read TGTGCCAGCAGCATTAGAGGGTCGGGGTCCGGGGAGCTGTTTTTT.

This chain connects TRBV2 to TRBJ2-2, with D possibly TRBD1 on 6 matching bases. The V gene's germline CDR1 is SNHLY and CDR2 FYNNEI. V was trimmed by 11 bases and J by 1 base, leaving 14 bases between them. This CDR3 has 14 amino acids. CDR3 region: CALQGQRNTGELFF. The CDR3 coding sequence is TGTGCCTTACAGGGCCAGCGGAACACCGGGGAGCTGTTTTTT.

The chain has TRBV24-1 and TRBJ2-3, with no clear D. CDR3 length: 12 residues. Per germline, CDR1 KGHDR and CDR2 SFDVKD. Trimming left V 5 bases short and J 6 bases short, with 8 bases between. CDR3 loop: CATSVIGDTQYF. CDR3 DNA: TGTGCCACCAGTGTAATTGGGGATACGCAGTATTTT.

This chain connects TRBV6-6 to TRBJ2-7; 7 nucleotides match TRBD1. CDR3 length equals 13 residues. V lost 7 bases, J lost 2 bases, and 5 bases stayed unmatched. The germline V gene encodes CDR1 MNHNY and CDR2 SVGAGI (reference sequence). In DNA form, the CDR3 reads TGTGCCAGCACATCAGACAGGGCCTACGAGCAGTACTTC. This codes for CASTSDRAYEQYF.

V gene TRBV11-2 combines with J gene TRBJ2-2; 9 positions agree with TRBD1. The CDR3 totals 15 residues. V dropped 5 bases and J dropped 5; count of bases not matched to a gene: 6. Per germline, CDR1 SGHAT and CDR2 FQNNGV. The chain's CDR3 is CASSPHRGRTGELFF. CDR3 DNA sequence: TGTGCCAGCAGCCCGCACAGGGGGCGAACCGGGGAGCTGTTTTTT.